This paragraph reports one TCR beta chain. The antigen is unknown. This entry belongs to a study of T cells in Graves' hyperthyroidism and ophthalmopathy. CDR1 DFQATT and CDR2 SNEGSKA come from the germline V gene (reference sequence). This CDR3 spans 12 amino acids. V was cut by 0 bases and J by 4 bases, with 6 bases left in between. Researchers took RNA transcripts and amplified the TCR beta CDR3 regions from them. The primer set for the first-round RT-PCR of the TCR CDR3 was HTBI. TCRdb reanalysed the multiplex PCR reads using MiXCR and keeps one entry per CDR3 protein. In the table there are roughly 700,000 distinct CDR3 sequences, roughly 17% of which are singletons. General study results and limits: The model anticipated ophthalmopathy a median about six months pre-onset.

The receptor was isolated from a man aged 50 or older with Graves' hyperthyroidism. The rearrangement joins TRBV20-1 to TRBJ2-5; D is ambiguous. Sequenced: blood. CDR3: CSARDPLETQYF. The CDR3 bases are TGCAGTGCTAGAGATCCCCTAGAGACCCAGTACTTC.